The 7 T cell receptor beta chains below were found in one sample sequenced in a study of human T cells and chemical hapten exposure. Described time point: pre-sensitization, week 0. Documented treatment: therapeutic diphenylcyclopropenone sensitization with weekly scalp DPC. TCRdb re-called the RACE reads through MiXCR, storing one row per CDR3 protein. The table includes 150,000 to 200,000 distinct CDR3 sequences, just under 30% detected once. The material was whole blood, obtained in connection with sensitization to the hapten diphenylcyclopropenone (DPC). The source is a woman under 40 with alopecia areata. Some clones in this sample may be carry-over from other donors' samples.

V and J are TRBV7-9 and TRBJ2-6; 9 nucleotides align to TRBD1. Germline values: CDR1 SEHNR, CDR2 FQNEAQ (reference sequence). The V and J ends lost 4 bases and 0 bases, in that order; junction bases with no gene match: 7. This CDR3 spans 18 amino acids. The CDR3: CASSWPRQGGSGANVLTF. CDR3 DNA: TGTGCCAGCAGCTGGCCCCGACAGGGGGGCTCTGGGGCCAACGTCCTGACTTTC.

V gene TRBV7-2 combines with J gene TRBJ2-5; a possible D gene is TRBD1 (5 bases). The CDR3 length is 14 residues. CDR1 and CDR2 (germline): SGHTA, FQGNSA. Trimming shortened V by 5 bases and J by 1 base, and 11 bases separated the two germline ends. CDR3: CASSPRQFQETQYF. In DNA form, the CDR3 reads TGTGCCAGCAGCCCCCGACAGTTCCAAGAGACCCAGTACTTC.

This clonotype was found many times. The V and J genes are TRBV29-1 and TRBJ2-1, with D unresolved. Per the germline V gene, CDR1 is SQVTM and CDR2 is ANQGSEA. The CDR3 has 11 residues. V shed 2 bases and J shed 6 bases, with 5 bases lying between them. The CDR3 here is CSVENTNEQFF. Written as DNA, the CDR3 is TGCAGCGTTGAAAATACCAATGAGCAGTTCTTC.

There are a few counts of this clonotype. V usage is TRBV11-2 and J usage is TRBJ2-7; 7 bases are a match to TRBD1. The CDR3 loop spans 14 amino acids. The junction had 8 bases not matched to a gene; V was cut back by 5 bases and J by 4 bases. Germline CDR1 is SGHAT and CDR2 is FQNNGV. CDR3 coding DNA: TGTGCCAGCAGCCAAGGACAGGCCTCTTACGAGCAGTACTTC. Its protein is CASSQGQASYEQYF. Based on the CDR3 plus reference TRBV11-2 and TRBJ2-7, the full variable domain is EAGVAQSPRYKIIEKRQSVAFWCNPISGHATLYWYQQILGQGPKLLIQFQNNGVVDDSQLPKDRFSAERLKGVDSTLKIQPAKLEDSAVYLCASSQGQASYEQYFGPGTRLTVT.

The chain combines TRBV20-1 with TRBJ2-7, with TRBD2 identical over 11 bases. The length of the CDR3 is 14 residues. The J segment lost 5 bases and the V segment lost 6 bases, leaving 9 bases of the junction unmatched. CDR1 DFQATT and CDR2 SNEGSKA come from the germline V gene (reference sequence). In nucleotides, the CDR3 is TGCAGTGCCCCGAAACTAGCGGGAGTTAACGAGCAGTACTTC. This translates into CSAPKLAGVNEQYF.

This chain links TRBV28 with TRBJ2-3; the match to TRBD1 covers 8 bases. V lost 6 bases, J lost 4 bases, and 9 bases stayed unmatched. The CDR3 covers 15 residues. The germline V gene has CDR1 MDHEN and CDR2 SYDVKM. Here the CDR3 reads CASRQRTGRPDTQYF. Written as DNA, the CDR3 is TGTGCCAGCAGACAGAGGACAGGGCGCCCAGATACGCAGTATTTT. Full variable domain (missing parts from reference TRBV28 and TRBJ2-3): DVKVTQSSRYLVKRTGEKVFLECVQDMDHENMFWYRQDPGLGLRLIYFSYDVKMKEKGDIPEGYSVSREKKERFSLILESASTNQTSMYLCASRQRTGRPDTQYFGPGTRLTVL.

The chain uses TRBV4-3 and TRBJ2-1; 8 positions agree with TRBD2. Unmatched junction bases numbered 5, after V lost 1 base and J lost 3 bases. The CDR3 is made up of 16 amino acids. The germline V gene has CDR1 LGHNA and CDR2 YSLEER. CDR3 protein: CASSQAGGSFYNEQFF. Written as DNA, the CDR3 is TGCGCCAGCAGCCAAGCGGGGGGGAGCTTCTACAATGAGCAGTTCTTC.